This T cell receptor beta chain was sequenced during a study of T-cell reconstitution after alpha-beta-depleted transplantation in children. With 5 bases removed from V and 2 bases from J, the gap between germline ends came to 10 bases. The CDR3 is 15 amino acids. Germline V CDR1 and CDR2: KGHSH, LQKENI. A library of TCRbeta sequences, prepared with unique molecular identifiers, was generated. TCRdb used MiXCR to reprocess the PCR reads, holding one entry per CDR3 protein. The table lists under 450,000 distinct CDR3 sequences, 15% to 20% of them singletons. The material was PBMCs, mostly from graft donor cells, obtained 360 days after TCRalphabeta/CD19-depleted stem cell transplant. The clonotype comes from a boy under three years old who had a stem cell transplant for Wiskott-Aldrich syndrome, so the T cells may come from the graft donor. V is TRBV18 and J is TRBJ2-6; no clear D gene. The DNA of the CDR3 is TGTGCCAGCTCAACGACACGGGCTGGGGCCAACGTCCTGACTTTC. This codes for CASSTTRAGANVLTF. Full variable domain (missing parts from reference TRBV18 and TRBJ2-6): NAGVMQNPRHLVRRRGQEARLRCSPMKGHSHVYWYRQLPEEGLKFMVYLQKENIIDESGMPKERFSAEFPKEGPSILRIQQVVRGDSAAYFCASSTTRAGANVLTFGAGSRLTVL.